This TCR beta chain was recorded in a study of control samples from healthy donors and cancer patients. Using immunoSEQ multiplex PCR, the repertoire was profiled, and TCRdb retains in-frame clones only, with some absent. The sample lists some 130,000 clones; about nine tenths were seen once. The V gene end was trimmed by 7 bases and the J gene end by 4 bases; junction bases not matched to a gene: 6. This CDR3 has 14 residues. Germline CDR1 is WSHSY and CDR2 is SAAADI. The sequenced sample was PBMCs. The V gene is TRBV10-2, the J gene TRBJ1-3; 8 bases line up with TRBD1. The sequence was obtained from a man aged 50 to 60 with head and neck cancer. The CDR3 region has the DNA TGCGCCAGCATTCAGGGGGCGAAAGGAAACACCATATATTTT. This translates into CASIQGAKGNTIYF.